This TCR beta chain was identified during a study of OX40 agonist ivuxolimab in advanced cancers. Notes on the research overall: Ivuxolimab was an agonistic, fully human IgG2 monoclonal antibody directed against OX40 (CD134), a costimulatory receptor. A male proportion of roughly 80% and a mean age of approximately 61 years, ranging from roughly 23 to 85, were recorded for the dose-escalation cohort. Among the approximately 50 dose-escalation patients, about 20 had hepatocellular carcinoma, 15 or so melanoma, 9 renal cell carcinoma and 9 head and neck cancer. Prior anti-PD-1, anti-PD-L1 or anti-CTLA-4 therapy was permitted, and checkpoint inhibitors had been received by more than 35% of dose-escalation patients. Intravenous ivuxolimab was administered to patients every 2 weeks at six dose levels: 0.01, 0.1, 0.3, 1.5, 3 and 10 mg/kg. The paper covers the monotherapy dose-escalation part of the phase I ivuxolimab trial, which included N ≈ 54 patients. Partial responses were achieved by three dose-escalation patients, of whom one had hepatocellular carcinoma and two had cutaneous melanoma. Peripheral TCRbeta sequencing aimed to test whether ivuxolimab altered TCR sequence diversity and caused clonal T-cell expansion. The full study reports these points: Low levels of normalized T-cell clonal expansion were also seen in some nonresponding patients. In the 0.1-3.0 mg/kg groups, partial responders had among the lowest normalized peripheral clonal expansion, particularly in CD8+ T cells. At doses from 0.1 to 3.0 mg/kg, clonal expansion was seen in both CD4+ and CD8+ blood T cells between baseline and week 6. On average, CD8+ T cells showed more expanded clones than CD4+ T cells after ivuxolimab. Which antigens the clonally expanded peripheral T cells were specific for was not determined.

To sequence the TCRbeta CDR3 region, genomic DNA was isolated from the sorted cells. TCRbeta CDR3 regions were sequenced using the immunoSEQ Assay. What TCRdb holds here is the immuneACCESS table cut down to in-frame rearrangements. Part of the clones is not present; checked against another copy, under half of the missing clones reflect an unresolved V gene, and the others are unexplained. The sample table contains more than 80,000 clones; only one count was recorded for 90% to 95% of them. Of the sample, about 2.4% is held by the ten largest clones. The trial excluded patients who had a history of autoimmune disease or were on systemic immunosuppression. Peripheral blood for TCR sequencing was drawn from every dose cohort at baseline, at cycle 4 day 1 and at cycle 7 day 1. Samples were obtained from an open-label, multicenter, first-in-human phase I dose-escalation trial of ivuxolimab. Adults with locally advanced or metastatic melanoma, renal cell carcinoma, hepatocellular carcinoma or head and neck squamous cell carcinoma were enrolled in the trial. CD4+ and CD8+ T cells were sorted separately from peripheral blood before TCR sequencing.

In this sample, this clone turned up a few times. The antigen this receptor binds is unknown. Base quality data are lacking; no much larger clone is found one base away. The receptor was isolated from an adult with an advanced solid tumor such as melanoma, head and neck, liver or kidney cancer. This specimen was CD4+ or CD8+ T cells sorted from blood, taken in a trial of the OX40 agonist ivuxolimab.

The CDR3 loop reads CAWSDRGGNSPLHF. The nucleotide sequence reads TGTGCCTGGAGTGACAGGGGAGGAAATTCACCCCTCCACTTT. The chain employs TRBV30 and TRBJ1-6; 7 nucleotides in the junction match TRBD1. Clipping removes 1 base from V and 7 bases from J, with 4 as the unmatched junction base count. The CDR3 measures 14 amino acids from cysteine to phenylalanine. The CDR3 DNA has 42 bases and is translated from base 1. CDR1 GTSNPN and CDR2 SVGIG are derived from the germline V gene (reference sequence).